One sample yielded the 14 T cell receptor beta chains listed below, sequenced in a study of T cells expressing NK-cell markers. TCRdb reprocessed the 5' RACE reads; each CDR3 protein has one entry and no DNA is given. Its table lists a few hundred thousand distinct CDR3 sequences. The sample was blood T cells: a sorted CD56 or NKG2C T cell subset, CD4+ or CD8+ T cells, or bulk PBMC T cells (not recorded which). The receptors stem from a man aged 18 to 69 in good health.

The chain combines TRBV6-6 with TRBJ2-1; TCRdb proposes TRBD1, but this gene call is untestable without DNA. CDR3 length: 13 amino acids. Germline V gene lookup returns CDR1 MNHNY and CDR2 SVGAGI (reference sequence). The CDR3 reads CASSYRTGHEQFF.

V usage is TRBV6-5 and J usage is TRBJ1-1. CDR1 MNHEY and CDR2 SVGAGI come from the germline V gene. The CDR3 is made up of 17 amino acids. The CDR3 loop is CASSYSTFGLKNTEAFF.

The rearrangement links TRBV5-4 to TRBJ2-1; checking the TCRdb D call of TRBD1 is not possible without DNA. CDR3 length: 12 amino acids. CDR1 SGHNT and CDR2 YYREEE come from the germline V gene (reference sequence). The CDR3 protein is CASSTWTGEQFF.

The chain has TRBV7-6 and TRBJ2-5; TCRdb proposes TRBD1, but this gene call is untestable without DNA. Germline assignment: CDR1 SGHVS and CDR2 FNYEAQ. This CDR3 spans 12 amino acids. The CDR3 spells CASSLSGATQYF.

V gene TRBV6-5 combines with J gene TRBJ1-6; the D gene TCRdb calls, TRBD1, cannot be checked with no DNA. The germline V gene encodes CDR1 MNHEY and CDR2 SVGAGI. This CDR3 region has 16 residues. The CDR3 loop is CASSSSTGMHNSPLHF.

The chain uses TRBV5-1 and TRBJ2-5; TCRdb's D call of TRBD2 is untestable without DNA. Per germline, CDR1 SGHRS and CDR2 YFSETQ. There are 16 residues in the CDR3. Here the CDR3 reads CASSLTSGGVQETQYF.

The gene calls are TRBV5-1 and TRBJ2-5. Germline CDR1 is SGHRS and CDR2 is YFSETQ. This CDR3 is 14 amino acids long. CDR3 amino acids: CASSLVGTSETQYF.

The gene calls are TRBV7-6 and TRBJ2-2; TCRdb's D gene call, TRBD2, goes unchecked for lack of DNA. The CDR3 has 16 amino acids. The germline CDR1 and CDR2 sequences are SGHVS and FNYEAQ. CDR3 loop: CASSLVEPRGTGELFF.

CDR3 amino acids: CASSRQAAAYTDTQYF. The chain uses TRBV19 and TRBJ2-3; the D gene TCRdb calls, TRBD1, cannot be checked with no DNA. Germline V gene lookup returns CDR1 LNHDA and CDR2 SQIVND (reference sequence). This CDR3 is 16 amino acids long. The complete variable domain, with remaining parts taken from reference TRBV19 and TRBJ2-3, reads DGGITQSPKYLFRKEGQNVTLSCEQNLNHDAMYWYRQDPGQGLRLIYYSQIVNDFQKGDIAEGYSVSREKKESFPLTVTSAQKNPTAFYLCASSRQAAAYTDTQYFGPGTRLTVL.

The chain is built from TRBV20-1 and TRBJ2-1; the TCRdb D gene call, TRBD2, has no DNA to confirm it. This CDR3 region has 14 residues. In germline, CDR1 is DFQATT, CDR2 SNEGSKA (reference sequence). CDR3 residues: CSELAGGRIDEQFF.

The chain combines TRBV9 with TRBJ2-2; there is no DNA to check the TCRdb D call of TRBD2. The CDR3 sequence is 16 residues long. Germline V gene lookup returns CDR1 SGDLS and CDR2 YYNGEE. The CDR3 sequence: CASSGLGTTNTGELFF.

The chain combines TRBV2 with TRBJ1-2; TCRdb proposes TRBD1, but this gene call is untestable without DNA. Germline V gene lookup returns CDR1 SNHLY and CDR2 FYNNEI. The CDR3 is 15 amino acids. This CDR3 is CASSVRGGGNYGYTF. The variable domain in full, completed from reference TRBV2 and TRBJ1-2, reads EPEVTQTPSHQVTQMGQEVILRCVPISNHLYFYWYRQILGQKVEFLVSFYNNEISEKSEIFDDQFSVERPDGSNFTLKIRSTKLEDSAMYFCASSVRGGGNYGYTFGSGTRLTVV.

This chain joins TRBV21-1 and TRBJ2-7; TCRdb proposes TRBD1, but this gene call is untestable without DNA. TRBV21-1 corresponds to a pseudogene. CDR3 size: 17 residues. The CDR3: CASSKEFKGAPTYEQYF.

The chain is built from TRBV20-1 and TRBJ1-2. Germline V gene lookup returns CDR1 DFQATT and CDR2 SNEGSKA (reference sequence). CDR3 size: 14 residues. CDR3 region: CSARDQYGTKSYTF.